This record concerns one T cell receptor beta chain sequence. Its antigen is unknown. This specimen comes from a study of blood T cells in healthy people across ages. Study-wide results and limits: Investigators treated diversity estimates from one million T cells as underestimates. Observed TCR beta diversity showed a strong correlation with the percentage of naive T cells as measured by flow cytometry.

For the second PCR, which ran for about 6 to 11 cycles, a sample-barcoded 5' primer and a J-beta primer mix were used. TCRdb used MiXCR to reprocess the 5' RACE reads, holding one entry per CDR3 protein. The repertoire includes about 600,000 distinct CDR3 sequences, under 55% of them detected once, and approximately 25% sits in the top ten. Germline assignment: CDR1 LGHNA and CDR2 YSLEER. There are 15 residues in the CDR3. J gave up 8 bases and V 0 bases, and 2 bases lay outside the gene matches. Sequenced input: blood. The chain uses TRBV4-3 and TRBJ1-6; TRBD1 agrees at 9 bases. This clonotype originated in a man older than 75 in good health. CDR3 amino acids: CASSQDGTGYSPLHF. The CDR3 bases are TGCGCCAGCAGCCAAGATGGGACAGGGTATTCACCCCTCCACTTT.